Listed here are 28 T cell receptor beta chains from one sample, sequenced in a study of blood T cells in healthy people across ages. A J-beta primer mix and a sample-barcoded 5' primer were used in a second PCR of about 7 to 12 cycles. In TCRdb, the 5' RACE reads were re-called with MiXCR into one record per CDR3 protein. The sample carries about 290,000 distinct CDR3 sequences, roughly 26% recorded once. Sequenced sample: blood. These receptors were obtained from a woman in her seventies in good health.

This clonotype was found a few times. J is TRBJ1-2 and V is TRBV28; TRBD1 is a possible D gene (5 bases). Trimming removed 5 bases at V and 2 bases at J, with 12 bases between. The germline CDR1 and CDR2 sequences are MDHEN and SYDVKM. The CDR3 consists of 14 residues. The CDR3 sequence is CASSGASLNYGYTF. CDR3 in DNA: TGTGCCAGCAGTGGGGCCTCCCTCAACTATGGCTACACCTTC.

As concerns this clonotype: An end of the junction does not agree with germline; a read error may underlie this. The V gene is TRBV3-1, the J gene TRBJ2-2, with 9 bases matching TRBD1. From germline, CDR1 is LGHDT and CDR2 YNNKEL (reference sequence). This CDR3 spans 18 amino acids. CDR3 nucleotides: TGTGCCAGCAGCCGCGACCCGGGACAGGGTAGCGGAGCCGGGGGGCTGTTTTTT. Translated: CASSRDPGQGSGAGGLFF.

This clonotype has just a few counts. The chain joins TRBV4-1 to TRBJ1-1, with TRBD1 matching over 7 bases. The CDR3 runs to 16 residues. The J segment lost 1 base and the V segment lost 1 base, leaving 6 bases of the junction unmatched. Germline assignment: CDR1 MGHRA and CDR2 YSYEKL. This CDR3 is CASSQGGGGRNTEAFF. CDR3 in DNA: TGCGCCAGCAGCCAAGGAGGGGGCGGAAGGAACACTGAAGCTTTCTTT.

Concerning this clonotype: This clone may be a read error of a much larger clone one base away. The V gene is TRBV4-2, the J gene TRBJ1-6; D might be TRBD1 (6 bases). CDR1 is LGHNA and CDR2 is YNFKEQ in the germline V gene. The CDR3 loop spans 14 amino acids. CDR3 amino acids: CVSSQEGGHFPLHF. The CDR3 coding sequence is TGTGTCAGCAGCCAAGAAGGGGGTCATTTTCCCCTCCACTTT.

The V and J genes are TRBV28 and TRBJ1-1; a weak D match, TRBD1 (6 bases). The CDR3 has 17 amino acids. CDR1 MDHEN and CDR2 SYDVKM come from the germline V gene. V gave up 6 bases and J gave up 5 bases, with 25 bases separating them. CDR3 sequence: CASSPKWATGIRTEAFF. In DNA form, the CDR3 reads TGTGCCAGCAGCCCGAAGTGGGCGACAGGTATCCGAACTGAAGCTTTCTTT.

The V call is TRBV29-1, the J call TRBJ1-2, with no clear D. The CDR3 totals 14 residues. V lost 0 bases, J lost 4 bases, and 12 bases lay in between. Germline V lookup: CDR1 SQVTM, CDR2 ANQGSEA. DNA of the CDR3: TGCAGCGTTGAAGATTTCCTGCAGACCTATGGCTACACCTTC. It encodes CSVEDFLQTYGYTF.

This clonotype was seen a few times. The chain recombines TRBV20-1 with TRBJ2-7; 12 bases map to TRBD2. This CDR3 region has 15 residues. Germline CDR1 is DFQATT and CDR2 is SNEGSKA (reference sequence). The ends lost 1 base at V and 3 bases at J; junction bases unmatched: 4. DNA of the CDR3: TGCAGTGCTAGAGGGACTAGCGGGAACTACTACGAGCAGTACTTC. This gives the protein CSARGTSGNYYEQYF.

V is TRBV16 and J is TRBJ1-6; the match to TRBD1 covers 7 bases. Trimming took 2 bases from V and 11 from J; bases not matched to a gene: 6. Germline V lookup: CDR1 KGHSY, CDR2 FQNENV. The CDR3 totals 14 residues. DNA of the CDR3: TGTGCCAGCAGCCAAGGACAGGTTGAGGCACCCCTCCACTTT. The encoded protein is CASSQGQVEAPLHF.

The CDR3 sequence is CASSHTGGVSYNEQFF. CDR3 DNA sequence: TGCGCCAGCAGCCACACCGGGGGGGTCTCCTACAATGAGCAGTTCTTC. The chain recombines TRBV4-1 with TRBJ2-1; TRBD2 matches 8 bases. CDR3 length equals 16 residues. V lost 3 bases and J lost 0; bases outside the gene matches: 4. CDR1 and CDR2 from the germline V gene are MGHRA and YSYEKL.

The chain employs TRBV10-3 and TRBJ1-4; D remains ambiguous. V shed 4 bases and J shed 3 bases, with 6 bases lying between them. The CDR3 contains 13 residues. The germline CDR1 and CDR2 sequences are ENHRY and SYGVKD. CDR3 protein: CAISGTANEKLFF. The CDR3 coding sequence is TGTGCCATCAGTGGGACGGCTAATGAAAAACTGTTTTTT.

This clonotype has only a few counts. This chain connects TRBV12-3 or TRBV12-4 to TRBJ2-1; TRBD2 matches at 7 bases. The ends lost 4 bases at V and 5 bases at J; junction bases unmatched: 5. The CDR3 contains 14 residues. CDR3 residues: CASSSGAGDNEQFF. The CDR3 DNA follows: TGTGCCAGCAGTTCTGGGGCGGGAGACAATGAGCAGTTCTTC.

V gene TRBV6-5 combines with J gene TRBJ1-4, with no clear D. Germline loops: CDR1 MNHEY, CDR2 SVGAGI. V dropped 0 bases and J dropped 8 bases, with 13 bases sitting between them. This CDR3 comprises 15 residues. The CDR3 DNA is TGTGCCAGCAGTTACTCGAGGCCTTTAGGAGAAAAACTGTTTTTT. This translates into CASSYSRPLGEKLFF.

This clonotype was picked up many times. The V call is TRBV28, the J call TRBJ2-6; D unresolved. CDR1 and CDR2 from the germline V gene are MDHEN and SYDVKM. The ends were cut back, 5 bases at V and 2 bases at J, with 16 bases in the middle. This CDR3 has 17 amino acids. CDR3: CASSLSSGSPGANVLTF. CDR3 nucleotides: TGTGCCAGCAGTCTCTCCTCAGGCAGCCCTGGGGCCAACGTCCTGACTTTC.

This clonotype has a handful of counts. J is TRBJ1-3 and V is TRBV12-3 or TRBV12-4; a possible D gene is TRBD1 (5 bases). The CDR3 runs 15 residues. The ends were cut back, 3 bases at V and 2 bases at J, with 11 bases in the middle. The CDR3 loop reads CASSFAPGTGNTIYF. The CDR3 DNA sequence: TGTGCCAGCAGTTTTGCCCCAGGGACTGGAAACACCATATATTTT.

V is TRBV7-9 and J is TRBJ2-5; D tentatively reads TRBD1 or TRBD2 (5 bases each). V was trimmed by 5 bases and J by 9 bases, leaving 22 bases between them. The CDR3 is made up of 15 amino acids. CDR1 and CDR2 (germline): SEHNR, FQNEAQ (reference sequence). CDR3 DNA: TGTGCCAGCAGCCCCCTGGAGTCCAAACTGGGGGCCCAGTACTTC. It specifies CASSPLESKLGAQYF.

This chain uses TRBV6-5 with TRBJ1-1; maybe TRBD1 (5 bases). The CDR3 runs 15 residues. CDR1 is MNHEY, CDR2 SVGAGI, per germline. V shed 8 bases and J shed 1 base, with 17 bases lying between them. The chain's CDR3 is CASRTTGAQNTEAFF. CDR3 nucleotides: TGTGCCAGCCGTACCACCGGGGCCCAGAACACTGAAGCTTTCTTT.

CDR3 in DNA: TGCAGCGCCATGGACGGCATCACAGATACGCAGTATTTT. Translation gives CSAMDGITDTQYF. V gene TRBV29-1 combines with J gene TRBJ2-3; unclear D gene. V was cut by 7 bases and J by 2 bases, with 13 bases left in between. Germline V gene sequence: CDR1 SQVTM, CDR2 ANQGSEA. There are 13 residues in the CDR3.

In this sample, this clonotype turned up a few times. The chain carries TRBV5-1 and TRBJ1-2; a possible D gene is TRBD1 (5 bases). The CDR3 runs to 15 residues. From germline, CDR1 is SGHRS and CDR2 YFSETQ. Between the trimmed V and J ends, which lost 0 bases and 4 bases, there was a span of 13 bases. CDR3 protein: CASSLDQGAPYGYTF. The CDR3 coding sequence is TGCGCCAGCAGCTTGGATCAGGGAGCTCCCTATGGCTACACCTTC.

This clonotype has only a few counts. This chain links TRBV7-8 with TRBJ1-1; D unresolved. The CDR3 has 15 residues. V was cut by 8 bases and J by 2 bases, with 18 bases left in between. CDR1 is SGHVS, CDR2 FQNEAQ, per germline. CDR3 protein: CASLSRSFINTEAFF. The CDR3 DNA sequence: TGTGCCAGCTTATCTCGAAGCTTTATCAACACTGAAGCTTTCTTT.

This clonotype was detected only a few times. At one of its ends the junction is not consistent with the germline gene, which may arise from a read error. This chain connects TRBV29-1 to TRBJ2-5, with a tentative D call TRBD2 (5 bases). Germline V gene lookup returns CDR1 SQVTM and CDR2 ANQGSEA. The CDR3 has 13 residues. For the CDR3, the DNA is TGCAGCGTTTTAACATCGTCCTACAATGAGCGGTTCTTC. It encodes CSVLTSSYNERFF.

This clonotype was seen only a few times. The V gene is TRBV29-1, the J gene TRBJ1-4; possible D gene TRBD1, 5 bases. V was pared by 8 bases and J by 3 bases, with 16 bases between. The CDR3 has 14 residues. Germline CDR1 SQVTM, CDR2 ANQGSEA. The CDR3 coding sequence is TGCAGCACCACCCCGGCAGGGTCTAATGAAAAACTGTTTTTT. Encoded protein: CSTTPAGSNEKLFF.

This clonotype was recorded a few times. The chain uses TRBV5-8 and TRBJ2-5; 8 positions match TRBD2. With the DNA end fitting TRBJ2-1 better, the J assignment may be wrong. CDR3 length: 13 residues. Germline V gene data show CDR1 as SGHTS and CDR2 as YDEGEE. The DNA of the CDR3 is TGTGCCAGCAGCTTGCTCCGCGGGAGGCTTCAGTTCTTC. It yields the protein CASSLLRGRLQFF.

CDR3 nucleotide sequence: TGCGCCAGCAGCTTCGGGGGGACTAGCGGGCTGGGCAATGAGCAGTTCTTC. This sequence encodes CASSFGGTSGLGNEQFF. The V call is TRBV5-1, the J call TRBJ2-1; 12 positions match TRBD2. The CDR3 length is 17 residues. Germline loops: CDR1 SGHRS, CDR2 YFSETQ. The junction had 9 bases not matched to a gene; V was cut back by 2 bases and J by 6 bases.

This clonotype was seen a few times. The genes are TRBV14 and TRBJ2-7; D not certain. CDR3 length: 12 amino acids. Germline lookup yields CDR1 SGHDN and CDR2 FVKESK. The germline V and J ends were trimmed by 4 bases and 2 bases, with 6 bases remaining between them. The CDR3, as DNA: TGTGCCAGCAGCCCAGACGCCTACGAGCAGTACTTC. Translating gives CASSPDAYEQYF.

This clonotype was counted a single time. The rearrangement uses TRBV12-3 or TRBV12-4 and TRBJ2-5, with D unresolved. The CDR3 runs 12 residues. V was shortened by 5 bases and J by 4 bases, with 8 bases between the two germline ends. The CDR3 here is CASSPEAETQYF. The DNA of the CDR3 is TGTGCCAGCAGTCCCGAGGCAGAGACCCAGTACTTC.

This rearrangement joins TRBV20-1 to TRBJ1-2; 10 bases align to TRBD1. The CDR3 covers 14 residues. V lost 5 bases, J lost 8 bases, and 11 bases stayed unmatched. The germline V gene encodes CDR1 DFQATT and CDR2 SNEGSKA (reference sequence). The CDR3: CSAGPGQGIQGYTF. CDR3 nucleotide sequence: TGCAGTGCTGGACCGGGACAGGGGATCCAGGGCTACACCTTC.

This rearrangement joins TRBV7-3 to TRBJ2-3; D gene ambiguous. The CDR3 runs 15 residues. Between the trimmed V and J ends, which lost 1 base and 5 bases, there was a span of 13 bases. The germline V gene encodes CDR1 SGHTA and CDR2 FQGTGA. The CDR3 DNA follows: TGTGCCAGCAGCTTAAGAGGCCTATTAGAAGATACGCAGTATTTT. The encoded protein is CASSLRGLLEDTQYF.

This clonotype was detected many times. The J gene is TRBJ2-1, the V gene TRBV4-2, with TRBD2 matching 9 bases. With 1 base clipped from V and 7 bases from J, the junction kept 8 bases outside the gene matches. Germline values: CDR1 LGHNA, CDR2 YNFKEQ. The CDR3 length is 16 residues. The DNA for the CDR3 is TGTGCCAGCAGCCAAGGGAGAGCGGGAGGAGGAAATGAGCAGTTCTTC. Its protein is CASSQGRAGGGNEQFF.